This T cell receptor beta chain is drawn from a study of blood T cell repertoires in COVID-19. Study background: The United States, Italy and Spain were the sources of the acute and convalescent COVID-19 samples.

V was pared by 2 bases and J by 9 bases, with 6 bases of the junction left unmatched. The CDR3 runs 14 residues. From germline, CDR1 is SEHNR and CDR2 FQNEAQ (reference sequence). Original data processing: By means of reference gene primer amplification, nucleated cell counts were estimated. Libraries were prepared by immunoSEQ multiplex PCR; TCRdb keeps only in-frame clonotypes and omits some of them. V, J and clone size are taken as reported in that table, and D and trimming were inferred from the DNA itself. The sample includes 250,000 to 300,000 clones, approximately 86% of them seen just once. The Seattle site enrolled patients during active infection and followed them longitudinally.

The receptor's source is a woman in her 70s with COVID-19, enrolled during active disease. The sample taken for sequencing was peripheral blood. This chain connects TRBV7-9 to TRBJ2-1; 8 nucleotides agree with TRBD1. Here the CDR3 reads CASSLLQGASEQFF. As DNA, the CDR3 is TGTGCCAGCAGCTTACTGCAGGGGGCTAGTGAGCAGTTCTTC. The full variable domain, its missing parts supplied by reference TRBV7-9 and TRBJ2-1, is DTGVSQNPRHKITKRGQNVTFRCDPISEHNRLYWYRQTLGQGPEFLTYFQNEAQLEKSRLLSDRFSAERPKGSFSTLEIQRTEQGDSAMYLCASSLLQGASEQFFGPGTRLTVL.